Included here is one T cell receptor (beta chain) sequence, with context. The antigen is not known. Quantitative molecular-barcoded 5'-RACE generated the TCR beta libraries. Using its own MiXCR run on the 5' RACE reads, TCRdb lists one record per CDR3 protein. Of 700,000 to 850,000 distinct CDR3 sequences listed, roughly 10% are singletons. The data originate from a study of CD8 T cells in ankylosing spondylitis. Study-wide results and caveats: Matched ankylosing spondylitis synovial fluid reportedly showed significant enrichment of disease-linked clones. Blood from ankylosing spondylitis patients appeared to carry a characteristic roughly eight-variant TCR beta motif.

There are 15 residues in the CDR3. V was clipped by 2 bases and J by 6 bases; unmatched bases: 6. Germline V gene data show CDR1 as SEHNR and CDR2 as FQNEAQ (reference sequence). The sequenced sample consisted of blood, either unsorted or a sorted T cell fraction (not recorded which). The J gene is TRBJ2-1, the V gene TRBV7-9; 8 positions agree with TRBD2. The receptor was derived from a male donor with ankylosing spondylitis. This CDR3 reads CASSLLAGLSNEQFF. CDR3 coding DNA: TGTGCCAGCAGCTTACTAGCGGGTTTAAGCAATGAGCAGTTCTTC.